This TCR beta chain derives from a study of human T cells and chemical hapten exposure. Study-wide background: For sensitization, 2% DPC was applied to an approximately 2 cm by approximately 2 cm patch of upper inner arm skin. Read at 6 days, the patch tests placed 0.01% DPC on the upper back.

TCRdb redid the calling of the RACE reads with MiXCR, one entry per CDR3 protein. The sample has tens of thousands of distinct CDR3 sequences, under 15% seen once; the top ten hold approximately 5.2%. CDR3 length: 15 residues. The junction had 7 bases not matched to a gene; V was cut back by 5 bases and J by 4 bases. The germline V gene has CDR1 LNHDA and CDR2 SQIVND (reference sequence). As for time point: patch test 3, about 24 weeks after DPC sensitization. Treatment here: therapeutic diphenylcyclopropenone sensitization with weekly scalp DPC. The study drew its donors from alopecia patients who were 18 to 70 years old and suitable for DPC. Total RNA was isolated from unfractionated whole blood.

Sequenced here: whole blood, sampled in connection with sensitization to the hapten diphenylcyclopropenone (DPC). This TCR derives from a woman aged 50 to 65 with alopecia areata. Some clones in this sample may be carry-over from other donors' samples. This rearrangement joins TRBV19 to TRBJ2-2, with 7 bases identical to TRBD1. The CDR3 DNA follows: TGTGCCAGTAGTTCCCACAGGGGATTCACCGGGGAGCTGTTTTTT. Amino acids: CASSSHRGFTGELFF. The full variable domain, rest sourced from reference TRBV19 and TRBJ2-2, is DGGITQSPKYLFRKEGQNVTLSCEQNLNHDAMYWYRQDPGQGLRLIYYSQIVNDFQKGDIAEGYSVSREKKESFPLTVTSAQKNPTAFYLCASSSHRGFTGELFFGEGSRLTVL.